This T cell receptor (beta chain) was identified during a study of beta chain features in type 1 diabetes. Study information: Age, gender and cell yields were similar between patients and healthy donors. Study-wide points: More deletions and fewer insertions at VDJ junctions were found in patients with type 1 diabetes. For Type 1 diabetes patients, all four CD4+ subsets carried TCRB CDR3s that were moderately but significantly shorter.

Isolation of CD4+ naive, central memory, regulatory and stem cell-like memory cells was achieved by sorting via CD45RO/CCR7/CD25/CD127/CD95/CD27. What was sequenced were expressed TCRB transcripts, since all of the isolated RNA had been reverse transcribed. For naive, central memory and regulatory T cell samples, reads averaged roughly 3.7 million. Only in-frame clones appear in the TCRdb table, and some are missing; sequencing was by immunoSEQ multiplex PCR. The sample lists some 350,000 clones; roughly 9.8% were seen once. About this clone: Its antigen is currently unknown. A much bigger clone sits one base away, suggesting this may be a read error. Additional DNA sequences in this sample encode the identical CDR3.

V lost 4 bases, J lost 3 bases, and 0 bases lay in between. The CDR3 is 10 amino acids. Germline V CDR1 and CDR2: MDHEN, SYDVKM. The clonotype comes from a man aged 30 to 45 with type 1 diabetes. Sequences were obtained from central memory CD4+ T cells from blood. J is TRBJ1-1 and V is TRBV28; D remains unclear. CDR3 in DNA: TGTGCCAGCAGTTACACTGAAGCTTTCTTT. Translated: CASSYTEAFF.